The clone carrying this T cell receptor (beta chain) was detected many times. This sample was included in a study of early T cells in non-severe SARS-CoV-2 infection. The CDR3 has 11 amino acids. The germline V and J ends were trimmed by 8 bases and 7 bases, with 11 bases remaining between them. CDR1 LGHDT and CDR2 YNNKEL come from the germline V gene (reference sequence). TCRdb ran MiXCR on the 5' RACE reads and lists one entry per CDR3 protein. The sample lists more than 20,000 distinct CDR3 sequences; 5.5% to 7% were seen once. This chain uses TRBV3-1 with TRBJ1-1, with D maybe TRBD1 (5 bases). The sample was whole blood. This clonotype was sampled from an adult who was a healthcare worker with PCR-confirmed SARS-CoV-2 infection or an uninfected control (not recorded which). CDR3 in DNA: TGTGCCAGCCGAGGACACGATGAAGCTTTCTTT. Translated, it gives CASRGHDEAFF.